This entry concerns a single T cell receptor beta chain. The data derive from a study of blood T cell repertoires in COVID-19. Here immunoSEQ multiplex PCR was the method, and the copy in TCRdb shows in-frame clones only, minus some. This sample has around 26,000 clones; approximately 80% occur once, and the top ten carry roughly 2.7%. In Seattle, patients joined the study during active infection and were tracked longitudinally. The sample comprised peripheral blood. The sequence was obtained from a woman between 65 and 79 years old with COVID-19, enrolled during active disease.

The CDR3 region has the DNA TGTGCCAGCAGTTTATCCTACGAGCAGTACTTC. It specifies CASSLSYEQYF. The rearrangement joins TRBV25-1 to TRBJ2-7; D unresolved. Trimming shortened V by 5 bases and J by 1 base, and 3 bases separated the two germline ends. CDR1 MGHDK and CDR2 SYGVNS come from the germline V gene. This CDR3 spans 11 amino acids.